Given below is one T cell receptor (beta chain) in context. Its antigen remains unknown. The V gene lost 5 bases and the J gene lost 7 bases, with 14 bases spanning the gap. Germline V CDR1 and CDR2: SGHVS, FQNEAQ. This CDR3 has 13 amino acids. The data stem from a study of T cells in Graves' hyperthyroidism and ophthalmopathy. Study details: At the time of initial diagnosis and before any treatment, peripheral blood was collected. Study-wide findings and caveats: It was a median around 6 months before onset that the model predicted ophthalmopathy.

Using RNA transcripts as the source, TCR beta CDR3 regions were amplified. HTBI primers were used for first-round RT-PCR of the TCR CDR3. TCRdb passed the multiplex PCR reads through MiXCR, listing each CDR3 protein once. The table has around 520,000 distinct CDR3 sequences, under 15% seen once. The chain uses TRBV7-8 and TRBJ1-1, with unresolved D. This TCR came from a woman younger than 30 with Graves' hyperthyroidism. The material sequenced was blood. The CDR3 region has the DNA TGTGCCAGCAGCCCGCGGAGGGCCATTGAAGCTTTCTTT. Protein product: CASSPRRAIEAFF.